Below, 28 T cell receptor beta chains from the same sample are listed, as sequenced in a study of tumor and adjacent non-tumor tissue in lung cancer. The template was RNA from unsorted bulk tissue. The library came from three nested PCR rounds adapted from ARM-PCR protocols. TCRdb re-derived calls from the multiplex PCR reads in MiXCR, one entry per CDR3 protein. The data show more than 75,000 distinct CDR3 sequences, around 70% seen once. Material: lung tumor tissue. The receptors stem from a woman aged 70-85 years with non-small cell lung cancer.

This chain joins TRBV29-1 and TRBJ2-7, with D tentatively TRBD1 (6 bases). CDR1 and CDR2 (germline): SQVTM, ANQGSEA. CDR3 size: 16 residues. CDR3: CIIEKSGTLGSYEQYF. CDR3 bases: TGCATCATTGAGAAATCCGGGACATTGGGCTCCTACGAGCAGTACTTC.

The V and J genes are TRBV11-3 and TRBJ2-1, with TRBD2 matching over 12 bases. The CDR3 contains 17 residues. CDR1 is SGHNT, CDR2 YENEEA, per germline. Trimming cost V 4 bases and J 6 bases; bases outside gene matches: 10. The CDR3 bases are TGTGCCAGCAGCTCGGGGACTAGCGGGCTCCCCTGCAATGAGCAGTTCTTC. Amino acid sequence: CASSSGTSGLPCNEQFF.

There are many counts of this clonotype. V usage is TRBV6-1 and J usage is TRBJ2-7, with TRBD2 as a possible D gene (7 bases). The ends were cut back, 3 bases at V and 2 bases at J, with 14 bases in the middle. CDR1 and CDR2 (germline): MNHNS, SASEGT. The CDR3 consists of 15 residues. Written as DNA, the CDR3 is TGTGCCAGCAGTGATATCGCCGGGGGGCCCTACGAGCAGTACTTC. Amino acid sequence: CASSDIAGGPYEQYF.

This clonotype was counted many times. The chain recombines TRBV29-1 with TRBJ2-7; no reliable D call. There are 15 residues in the CDR3. Trimming removed 0 bases from V and 9 bases from J, with 21 bases in between. Germline V gene lookup returns CDR1 SQVTM and CDR2 ANQGSEA. Written as DNA, the CDR3 is TGCAGCGTTGAAGATCATGATTCGCCGGGTGACGGGCAGTACTTC. This sequence encodes CSVEDHDSPGDGQYF.

This clonotype was seen a single time. One end of the junction fails to match germline, which may point to a read error. J is TRBJ2-1 and V is TRBV13, with 7 bases aligning to TRBD2. The CDR3 runs to 16 residues. In germline, CDR1 is PRHDT, CDR2 FYEKMQ (reference sequence). Written as DNA, the CDR3 is TGTGCCAGCAGCCGTCAGTTTGGCGGGGGTTTTGATGAGCAGCTCTTC. Encoded protein: CASSRQFGGGFDEQLF.

As to this clonotype: The final CDR3 position lacks the conserved phenylalanine or tryptophan, pointing to a likely read error. The V and J genes are TRBV11-2 and TRBJ1-2; D gene uncertain. V lost 5 bases to trimming and J lost 8 bases, with 15 bases between them. Germline CDR1 SGHAT, CDR2 FQNNGV. CDR3 size: 13 residues. Here the CDR3 reads CASSTSGVSGYTS. CDR3 nucleotides: TGTGCCAGCAGCACCTCAGGAGTCTCCGGCTACACCTCC.

This clonotype was seen a handful of times. One end of the junction does not line up with germline, which may come from a read error. The rearrangement joins TRBV12-3 or TRBV12-4 to TRBJ2-3; weak D call: TRBD2 (5 bases). The CDR3 spans 14 residues. CDR3 DNA: TGTGTAAGCAGTTTAGCGATCCGCACAGATACGCAATATTTT. Translated: CVSSLAIRTDTQYF.

On this clonotype itself: Because the CDR3 is missing its conserved closing phenylalanine or tryptophan, this is likely a read error. V usage is TRBV6-5 and J usage is TRBJ2-5; 8 nucleotides line up with TRBD2. The CDR3 is 14 residues long. V lost 4 bases, J lost 5 bases, and 6 bases stayed unmatched. CDR1 is MNHEY and CDR2 is SVGAGI in the germline V gene. CDR3 sequence (DNA): TGTGCCAGCAGTTCTTGGACTAGCAAGGAGACCCAGTACATC. It translates to CASSSWTSKETQYI.

This clonotype was detected only once. The rearrangement joins TRBV4-1 to TRBJ1-4; 7 bases map to TRBD1. V gave up 0 bases and J gave up 8 bases; unmatched junction bases: 24. The germline V gene encodes CDR1 MGHRA and CDR2 YSYEKL. The CDR3 extends over 21 amino acids. The CDR3 region has the DNA TGCGCCAGCAGCCAAGATTTGTCCCGGTACAGGGGCTTACCACTTCGCGAAAAACTGTTTTTT. Amino acid sequence: CASSQDLSRYRGLPLREKLFF.

Many counts were recorded for this clonotype. V is TRBV28 and J is TRBJ2-4; a weak D match, TRBD1 (5 bases). The CDR3 is 13 residues long. Trimming stripped 2 bases from V and 9 bases from J, with 11 bases between. Germline CDR1 reads MDHEN; CDR2 reads SYDVKM. The CDR3 DNA follows: TGTGCCAGCAGTTTACAGGGAAGGGGCATTCAGTACTTC. Translation: CASSLQGRGIQYF.

Only a few counts were recorded for this clonotype. With a much larger clone just one base away, this may be a read error. The chain links TRBV7-8 to TRBJ2-2; D is unresolved. Germline V gives CDR1 SGHVS, CDR2 FQNEAQ. The CDR3 spans 15 residues. The CDR3 region is CAGSSAPDLPRELFF. The CDR3 DNA reads TGTGCCGGCAGCTCCGCCCCTGACCTCCCGCGGGAGCTGTTTTTT.

V usage is TRBV4-1 and J usage is TRBJ2-5; D gene unclear. The CDR3 totals 17 residues. Germline CDR1 is MGHRA and CDR2 is YSYEKL. V lost 0 bases and J 7 bases, leaving 21 bases between the germline ends. CDR3 sequence reads: CASSQDRPGHRVGTQYF. The CDR3 region has the DNA TGCGCCAGCAGCCAAGACCGACCGGGCCACCGAGTAGGGACCCAGTACTTC.

This clonotype was detected only once. The chain uses TRBV12-3 or TRBV12-4 and TRBJ2-7; maybe TRBD2 (6 bases). V shed 5 bases and J shed 6 bases, with 17 bases lying between them. This CDR3 is 14 amino acids long. The CDR3 protein is CASSPVTSPSEQYF. CDR3 DNA sequence: TGTGCCAGCAGTCCCGTGACTAGTCCGTCCGAGCAGTACTTC.

The sample holds many counts of this clonotype. The rearrangement joins TRBV29-1 to TRBJ2-7, with 15 bases aligning to TRBD2. The length of the CDR3 is 15 residues. The junction had 3 bases not matched to a gene; V was cut back by 5 bases and J by 1 base. Germline loops: CDR1 SQVTM, CDR2 ANQGSEA. The DNA for the CDR3 is TGCAGCGTTTCGGGACTAGCGGGAGGATCCTACGAGCAGTACTTC. Protein: CSVSGLAGGSYEQYF.

This clonotype was seen only once. The CDR3 does not end in the conserved phenylalanine or tryptophan, so this is likely a read error. J is TRBJ1-1 and V is TRBV5-1; D gene uncertain. The V gene's germline CDR1 is SGHRS and CDR2 YFSETQ. V was pared by 4 bases and J by 5 bases, with 18 bases between. This CDR3 contains 15 residues. CDR3 protein: CASSGDTEVGTEAFL. CDR3 DNA: TGCGCCAGCAGCGGAGACACGGAGGTAGGGACTGAAGCTTTCTTA.

A note on this clonotype: A much larger clone sits a single nucleotide away, making a read error possible. The chain combines TRBV6-4 with TRBJ2-2, with a tentative D call TRBD1 (5 bases). Germline CDR1 and CDR2: MRHNA and SNTAGT. This CDR3 is built from 13 residues. The ends were cut back, 10 bases at V and 0 bases at J, with 9 bases in the middle. The CDR3 loop reads CAIRAANTGELFF. The CDR3 DNA reads TGTGCCATCAGGGCAGCGAACACCGGGGAGCTGTTTTTT.

This clonotype was detected only once. The CDR3 sequence: CASSFPYFRDGSNDEQFF. Here the CDR3 DNA reads TGTGCCAGCAGTTTCCCCTACTTCAGGGATGGGTCGAACGATGAGCAGTTCTTC. The V call is TRBV5-5, the J call TRBJ2-1, with a weak D call TRBD1 (5 bases). Trimming removed 5 bases at V and 8 bases at J, with 29 bases between. The germline CDR1 and CDR2 sequences are SGHKS and YYEKEE (reference sequence). There are 18 residues in the CDR3. Combining the CDR3 with reference TRBV5-5 and TRBJ2-1 gives the whole variable domain DAGVTQSPTHLIKTRGQQVTLRCSPISGHKSVSWYQQVLGQGPQFIFQYYEKEERGRGNFPDRFSARQFPNYSSELNVNALLLGDSALYLCASSFPYFRDGSNDEQFFGPGTRLTVL.

With respect to this clonotype: A junction boundary mismatches the germline segment, possibly from a read error. V gene TRBV28 combines with J gene TRBJ1-2; unclear D gene. The V gene's germline CDR1 is MDHEN and CDR2 SYDVKM. CDR3 length: 11 amino acids. In DNA form, the CDR3 reads TGTGCTAGCAGTCGACGGGGTGGCTACACCTTC. Its protein product is CASSRRGGYTF.

The chain joins TRBV28 to TRBJ2-7; 9 bases fit TRBD1. The CDR3 has 15 residues. J gave up 3 bases and V 3 bases, and 6 bases lay outside the gene matches. The germline gives CDR1 MDHEN, CDR2 SYDVKM. The CDR3 DNA reads TGTGCCAGCAGTTTGGGGACAGGGTATAACTACGAGCAGTACTTC. It yields the protein CASSLGTGYNYEQYF.

In this sample, this clonotype turned up many times. V gene TRBV20-1 combines with J gene TRBJ1-1; unclear D gene. Trimming took off 4 bases at V and 1 base at J, with 4 bases between the two ends. Germline assignment: CDR1 DFQATT and CDR2 SNEGSKA (reference sequence). The CDR3 has 11 amino acids. The CDR3 DNA is TGCAGTGCTACACCGAACACTGAAGCTTTCTTT. Residues: CSATPNTEAFF.

The genes are TRBV6-5 and TRBJ2-2; 9 nucleotides agree with TRBD1. Unmatched junction bases numbered 11, after V lost 6 bases and J lost 6 bases. Germline CDR1 is MNHEY and CDR2 is SVGAGI. The CDR3 consists of 16 residues. The CDR3 here is CASRLTGTGYPGELFF. The DNA for the CDR3 is TGTGCCAGCAGACTCACTGGGACAGGGTACCCCGGGGAGCTGTTTTTT.

This clonotype has a handful of counts. The gene calls are TRBV30 and TRBJ2-7; TRBD2 is a possible D gene (5 bases). Trimming pared 4 bases from V and 5 bases from J, leaving 12 bases between. This CDR3 has 12 amino acids. Germline V gives CDR1 GTSNPN, CDR2 SVGIG (reference sequence). The CDR3 DNA follows: TGTGCCTGGAAGGATTTCGGGGACGAGCAGTACTTC. It codes for CAWKDFGDEQYF.

Comments on this clonotype: As the CDR3 is not closed by the conserved phenylalanine or tryptophan, this likely results from a read error. Because the CDR3's place on the DNA is in doubt, the DNA is left out and the CDR3 is given as listed by TCRdb. The V gene is TRBV29-1, the J gene TRBJ2-1; the table assigns TRBD1, which was not confirmed against the DNA. The CDR3 is 14 amino acids in total, end residues counted. The V gene's germline CDR1 is SQVTM and CDR2 ANQGSEA. The CDR3: CSVAVRDSYNEHFL.

A note on this clonotype: Since no conserved phenylalanine or tryptophan closes the CDR3, a read error is the likely cause. The V and J genes are TRBV4-1 and TRBJ1-1, with D maybe TRBD1 (5 bases). CDR3 length equals 16 residues. Germline values: CDR1 MGHRA, CDR2 YSYEKL. In DNA, the CDR3 is TGCGCCACCAGCCAAGTGGGTCAGGGTGTTGACACTGAAGCTTTCCTT. This translates into CATSQVGQGVDTEAFL.

Turning to this clonotype: One end of the junction varies from germline; a read error may be responsible. This rearrangement joins TRBV28 to TRBJ1-4, with 7 bases identical to TRBD1. Germline V lookup: CDR1 MDHEN, CDR2 SYDVKM. This CDR3 spans 12 amino acids. The CDR3 nucleotides read TGTGCCTCGAACAGGGGAGGTGAAAAACTGCTTTTT. It specifies CASNRGGEKLLF.

As to this clonotype: Germline is not matched at one junction end, which may reflect a read error. The rearrangement links TRBV7-8 to TRBJ2-1; tentative D call: TRBD2 (5 bases). Germline CDR1 SGHVS, CDR2 FQNEAQ. The CDR3 spans 14 residues. The CDR3 protein is CASSLERDYNEQSF. CDR3 DNA: TGTGCCAGCAGCTTAGAACGGGATTACAATGAGCAGTCCTTC.

Details on this clonotype: A much larger clone differs by one base, so this may be a read error. The V gene is TRBV5-8, the J gene TRBJ2-1, with TRBD1 identical over 8 bases. The V segment lost 6 bases and the J segment 7 bases; nucleotides outside the gene matches: 6. This CDR3 is 13 amino acids long. Germline V lookup: CDR1 SGHTS, CDR2 YDEGEE. The CDR3 sequence is CASTRTGYNEQFF. Written as DNA, the CDR3 is TGTGCCAGCACTCGGACAGGGTATAATGAGCAGTTCTTC.

As regards this clonotype: The germline gene is not matched at one end of the junction; a read error may be the cause. The V and J genes are TRBV9 and TRBJ2-7; weak D call: TRBD2 (5 bases). The CDR3 loop spans 12 amino acids. Germline lookup yields CDR1 SGDLS and CDR2 YYNGEE. Here the CDR3 DNA reads TGTGCCGGCAGCGGCAGCGGCGCCGAGCAGTACTTC. Its protein is CAGSGSGAEQYF. The entire variable domain, with the rest obtained from reference TRBV9 and TRBJ2-7, is as follows: DSGVTQTPKHLITATGQRVTLRCSPRSGDLSVYWYQQSLDQGLQFLIQYYNGEERAKGNILERFSAQQFPDLHSELNLSSLELGDSALYFCAGSGSGAEQYFGPGTRLTVT.